Sequencing of this TCR beta chain was carried out in a study of human thymus T cells. Resections removed during corrective heart surgery provided the thymus tissue used. The donor group consisted of healthy Finnish infants who were having corrective surgery for congenital heart defects. TCRdb's copy holds only in-frame clones and misses some; the assay was immunoSEQ multiplex PCR. The table has roughly 130,000 clones, 90% to 95% seen once. To note about this clone: Its antigen remains unknown.

Study-level results: Highly overlapping thymic repertoires among unrelated individuals were reported in related research. Apparent skewing of V and J gene usage characterized both thymic and blood repertoires.

V was pared by 2 bases and J by 14 bases, with 16 bases between. Germline V CDR1 and CDR2: MNHNY, SVGAGI (reference sequence). The CDR3 contains 13 residues. This chain connects TRBV6-6 to TRBJ2-4; possibly TRBD2 for D (5 bases). What was sequenced was thymus tissue. This TCR derives from a boy in the first two years of life with a congenital heart defect but otherwise immunologically healthy. The CDR3 nucleotides are TGTGCCAGCAGTTACGGTCTAGCCCACCCTGAGTACTTC. This gives the protein CASSYGLAHPEYF.